This T cell receptor (beta chain) was recorded in a study of blood T cell repertoires in COVID-19. The overall study: PBMCs, B-cell-depleted T cells, or T cells were the source of the cDNA or gDNA that made up the material.

Clones were read by immunoSEQ multiplex PCR, and TCRdb kept only the in-frame ones, dropping some. Among over 120,000 clones, roughly 89% were seen once, and the ten largest hold more than 6.5%. This clone was recorded a few times. The sequence was obtained from a woman in her 50s with active or convalescent COVID-19. The sample was peripheral blood.

The CDR3 protein is CASGLTRAGPYTDTQYF. As DNA, the CDR3 is TGTGCTAGTGGTTTGACGCGAGCGGGGCCTTACACAGATACGCAGTATTTT. The chain uses TRBV12-5 and TRBJ2-3, with 7 bases fitting TRBD2. The CDR3 is made up of 17 amino acids. V shed 2 bases and J 2 bases; nucleotides not matched to a gene: 10. Germline loops: CDR1 LGHNT, CDR2 FRNRAP.